This TCR beta chain emerged from a study of OX40 agonist ivuxolimab in advanced cancers. Whole-study results and caveats: In CD8+ T cells, expanded clones were on average more numerous than in CD4+.

The CDR3 spans 11 residues. The V end was cut by 7 bases, the J end by 6 bases, with 10 bases between. Germline V gene data show CDR1 as MNHEY and CDR2 as SVGAGI. TCRdb's table, derived via immunoSEQ multiplex PCR, lists solely in-frame clones and lacks some. The sample comprises roughly 90,000 clones, roughly nine tenths of which are singletons, and less than 1.5% rests with the top ten. Blood sampling was done at baseline, cycle 4 day 1, and cycle 7 day 1. About this clone itself: Its antigen is as yet unknown.

V gene TRBV6-5 combines with J gene TRBJ2-7, with TRBD1 as a possible D gene (5 bases). The sample in question was CD4+ or CD8+ T cells sorted from blood, obtained in a trial of the OX40 agonist ivuxolimab. The origin of this receptor is an adult with an advanced solid tumor such as melanoma, head and neck, liver or kidney cancer. The CDR3 sequence: CASTQGREQYF. CDR3 sequence (DNA): TGTGCCAGCACCCAGGGTCGCGAGCAGTACTTC.